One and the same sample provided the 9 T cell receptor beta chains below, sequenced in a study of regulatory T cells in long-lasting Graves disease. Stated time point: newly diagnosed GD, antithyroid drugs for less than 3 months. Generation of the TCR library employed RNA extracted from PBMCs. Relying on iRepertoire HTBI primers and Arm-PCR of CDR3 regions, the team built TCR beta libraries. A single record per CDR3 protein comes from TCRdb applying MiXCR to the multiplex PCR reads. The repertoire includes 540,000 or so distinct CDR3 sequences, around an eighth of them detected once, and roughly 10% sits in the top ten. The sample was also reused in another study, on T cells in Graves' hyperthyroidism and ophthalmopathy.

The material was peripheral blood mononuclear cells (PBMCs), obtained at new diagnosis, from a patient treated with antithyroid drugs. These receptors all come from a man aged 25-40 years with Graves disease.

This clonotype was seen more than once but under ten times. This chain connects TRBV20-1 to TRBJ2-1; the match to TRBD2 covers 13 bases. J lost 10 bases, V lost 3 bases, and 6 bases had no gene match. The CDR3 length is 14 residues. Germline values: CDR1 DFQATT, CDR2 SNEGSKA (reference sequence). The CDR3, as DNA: TGCAGTGCTAGGCCAAGGACTAGCGGGAGAGAGCAGTTCTTC. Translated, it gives CSARPRTSGREQFF.

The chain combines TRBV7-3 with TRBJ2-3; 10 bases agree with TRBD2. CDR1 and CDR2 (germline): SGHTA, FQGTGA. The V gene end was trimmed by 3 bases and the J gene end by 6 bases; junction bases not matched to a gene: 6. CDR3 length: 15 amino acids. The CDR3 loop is CASSFLAGVEDTQYF. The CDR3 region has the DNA TGTGCCAGCAGCTTCCTAGCGGGAGTTGAGGATACGCAGTATTTT. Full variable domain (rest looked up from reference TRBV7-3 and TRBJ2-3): GAGVSQTPSNKVTEKGKYVELRCDPISGHTALYWYRQSLGQGPEFLIYFQGTGAADDSGLPNDRFFAVRPEGSVSTLKIQRTERGDSAVYLCASSFLAGVEDTQYFGPGTRLTVL.

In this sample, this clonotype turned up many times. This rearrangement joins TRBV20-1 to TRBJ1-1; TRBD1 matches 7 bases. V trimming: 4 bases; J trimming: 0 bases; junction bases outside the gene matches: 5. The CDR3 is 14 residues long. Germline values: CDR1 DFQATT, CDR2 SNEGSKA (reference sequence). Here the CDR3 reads CSAMDRRVNTEAFF. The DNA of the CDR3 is TGCAGTGCTATGGACAGGAGAGTGAACACTGAAGCTTTCTTT.

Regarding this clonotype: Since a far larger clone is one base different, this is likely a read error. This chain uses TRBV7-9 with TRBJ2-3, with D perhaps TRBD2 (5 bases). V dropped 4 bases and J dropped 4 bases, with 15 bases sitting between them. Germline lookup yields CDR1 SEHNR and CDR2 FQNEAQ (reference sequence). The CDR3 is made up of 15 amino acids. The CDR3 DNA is TGTGCCAGCAGCTCAAGTCCGGGTAGCGCAGATACGCAGTATTTT. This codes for CASSSSPGSADTQYF.

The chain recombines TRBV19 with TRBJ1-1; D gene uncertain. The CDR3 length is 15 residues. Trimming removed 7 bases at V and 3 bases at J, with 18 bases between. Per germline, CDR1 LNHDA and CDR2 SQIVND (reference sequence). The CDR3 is CASKRDFNQDTEAFF. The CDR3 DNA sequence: TGTGCCAGTAAAAGGGATTTCAATCAGGACACTGAAGCTTTCTTT.

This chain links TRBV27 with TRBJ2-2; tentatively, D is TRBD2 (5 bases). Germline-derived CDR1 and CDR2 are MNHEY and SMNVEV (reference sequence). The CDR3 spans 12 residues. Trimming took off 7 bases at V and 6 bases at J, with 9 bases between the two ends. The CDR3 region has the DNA TGTGCCAGCAAGCGGCAAGCCGGGGAGCTGTTTTTT. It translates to CASKRQAGELFF.

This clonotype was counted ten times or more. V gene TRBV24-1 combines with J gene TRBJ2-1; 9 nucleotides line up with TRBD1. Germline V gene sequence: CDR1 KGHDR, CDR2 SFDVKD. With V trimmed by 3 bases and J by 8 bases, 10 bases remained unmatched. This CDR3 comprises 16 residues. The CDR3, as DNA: TGTGCCACCAGTGATGCAACCGGGACAGGGTCCCATGAGCAGTTCTTC. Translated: CATSDATGTGSHEQFF.

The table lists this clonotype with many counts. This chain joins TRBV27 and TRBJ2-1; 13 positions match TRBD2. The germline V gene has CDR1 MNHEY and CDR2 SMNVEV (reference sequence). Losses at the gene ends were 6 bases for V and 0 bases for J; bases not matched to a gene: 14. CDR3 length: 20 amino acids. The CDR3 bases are TGTGCCAGCAGCCCTACCCCGGGACTAGCGGGACGGAGCTCCTACAATGAGCAGTTCTTC. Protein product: CASSPTPGLAGRSSYNEQFF.

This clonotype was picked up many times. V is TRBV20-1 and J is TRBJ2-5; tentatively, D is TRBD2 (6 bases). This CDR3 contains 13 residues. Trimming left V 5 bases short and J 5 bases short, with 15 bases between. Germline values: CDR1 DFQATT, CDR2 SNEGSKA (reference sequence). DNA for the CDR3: TGCAGTGCTTTCGGGAGATTGGGCGAGACCCAGTACTTC. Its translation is CSAFGRLGETQYF.